The 9 T cell receptor beta chains in this list originate from one sample, sequenced in a study of T cell repertoires in cytomegalovirus infection. What these receptors recognize is not known. Via MiXCR, TCRdb re-called the reads, giving one row per CDR3 protein. The sample includes some 560,000 distinct CDR3 sequences, 40% of them seen just once. Sequenced material: cultured PBMCs, taken from culture after CMV antigen stimulation. The receptors were sampled from a human donor in good health (CMV status not recorded). Some clones in this sample may be carry-over from other donors' samples.

The chain has TRBV29-1 and TRBJ2-2; D not certain. Germline V gene data show CDR1 as SQVTM and CDR2 as ANQGSEA. The germline V and J ends were trimmed by 4 bases and 3 bases, with 9 bases remaining between them. This CDR3 has 13 residues. The CDR3 nucleotides read TGCAGCGTTGCTTCTTTTCACACCGGGGAGCTGTTTTTT. This translates into CSVASFHTGELFF.

The V call is TRBV5-1, the J call TRBJ1-2; 7 bases are a match to TRBD1. Germline CDR1 SGHRS, CDR2 YFSETQ. V lost 6 bases, J lost 6 bases, and 11 bases stayed unmatched. CDR3 length: 14 amino acids. CDR3 DNA: TGCGCCAGCACCCCTTCGGGACAGAGGGATGGCTACACCTTC. Translation: CASTPSGQRDGYTF.

This clonotype was counted between two and nine times. CDR3 in amino acids: CASSLVMGGPGELFF. The CDR3 DNA is TGTGCCAGCAGCTTAGTGATGGGAGGGCCCGGGGAGCTGTTTTTT. V is TRBV7-2 and J is TRBJ2-2; TRBD2 aligns across 7 bases. Germline CDR1 is SGHTA and CDR2 is FQGNSA. V was pared by 1 base and J by 6 bases, with 5 bases of the junction left unmatched. The CDR3 consists of 15 residues.

This sequence joins TRBV6-6 and TRBJ2-3; TRBD2 might be the D (5 bases). The germline V gene has CDR1 MNHNY and CDR2 SVGAGI (reference sequence). The V end lost 6 bases, the J end lost 0 bases, and 13 bases lay between the germline ends. The CDR3 is made up of 15 amino acids. DNA of the CDR3: TGTGCCAGCAGGGCCCTCCGGGGTAGCACAGATACGCAGTATTTT. This sequence encodes CASRALRGSTDTQYF.

The chain joins TRBV7-2 to TRBJ1-5; D gene unclear. From germline, CDR1 is SGHTA and CDR2 FQGNSA. This CDR3 has 15 residues. V was trimmed by 1 base and J by 3 bases, leaving 10 bases between them. In DNA form, the CDR3 reads TGTGCCAGCAGCTTAGTAGTCAGCTCCAATCAGCCCCAGCATTTT. Translating it yields CASSLVVSSNQPQHF.

The CDR3 here is CASSPGPTSYGYTF. CDR3 coding DNA: TGTGCCAGCAGCCCGGGGCCGACATCCTATGGCTACACCTTC. This chain connects TRBV12-3 or TRBV12-4 to TRBJ1-2; D is perhaps TRBD1 (5 bases). Trimming cost V 6 bases and J 4 bases, with 15 bases left between them. This CDR3 has 14 residues.

The gene calls are TRBV10-2 and TRBJ1-2; possibly TRBD1 for D (5 bases). The CDR3 is 16 residues long. Germline CDR1 reads WSHSY; CDR2 reads SAAADI. Trimming took off 8 bases at V and 0 bases at J, with 19 bases between the two ends. In DNA, the CDR3 is TGCGCCAGCGGGGGTGGAGCGGACGTTACTAACTATGGCTACACCTTC. This encodes CASGGGADVTNYGYTF.

This clonotype was picked up a small number of times. The rearrangement joins TRBV5-4 to TRBJ2-5; D is unclear. The CDR3 has 13 residues. Trimming shortened V by 2 bases and J by 5 bases, and 10 bases separated the two germline ends. Germline V CDR1 and CDR2: SGHNT, YYREEE (reference sequence). The CDR3 nucleotides read TGTGCCAGCAGCTTCGGCGAATCGGAGACCCAGTACTTC. Translated, it gives CASSFGESETQYF.

The rearrangement links TRBV7-8 to TRBJ1-5; D is undetermined. Germline CDR1 reads SGHVS; CDR2 reads FQNEAQ. This CDR3 has 15 amino acids. Between the trimmed V and J ends, which lost 5 bases and 1 base, there was a span of 12 bases. CDR3 DNA: TGTGCCAGCAGCGAAATTTGGGGAAGCAATCAGCCCCAGCATTTT. Its translation is CASSEIWGSNQPQHF.